This is a list of T cell receptor beta chains from one sample in a study of blood T cell repertoires in COVID-19. Some clones are missing from TCRdb's copy, which holds only in-frame ones; the method was immunoSEQ multiplex PCR. The sample carries roughly 260,000 clones, 70% to 85% recorded once. Specimen: peripheral blood. The receptors stem from a woman of 80 years or more with active or convalescent COVID-19. Each CDR3 is given with its conserved first and last residue. The D gene is left open where the match is weak. A clone size is listed for some rows: how often the clone was seen (once, few, many), or a class if it is expanded.

v_gene: TRBV29-1; d_gene: NA; j_gene: TRBJ1-1; abundance: NA; CDR3aa: CSVELLLNTEAFF; CDR3nt: TGCAGCGTTGAATTATTGTTAAACACTGAAGCTTTCTTT
v_gene: TRBV4-1; d_gene: NA; j_gene: TRBJ1-6; abundance: NA; CDR3aa: CASSRTQRGADSPLHF; CDR3nt: TGCGCCAGCAGCCGAACACAACGGGGTGCGGATTCACCCCTCCACTTT
v_gene: TRBV7-8; d_gene: TRBD2; j_gene: TRBJ2-1; abundance: NA; CDR3aa: CASSLVGLAGVGYEQFF; CDR3nt: TGTGCCAGCAGCTTAGTTGGACTAGCGGGAGTTGGATATGAGCAGTTCTTC
v_gene: TRBV6-6; d_gene: TRBD1; j_gene: TRBJ1-2; abundance: NA; CDR3aa: CASSPDGTGLGGYTF; CDR3nt: TGTGCCAGCAGCCCAGACGGGACAGGGCTGGGTGGCTACACCTTC
v_gene: TRBV28; d_gene: NA; j_gene: TRBJ1-5; abundance: NA; CDR3aa: CASSKTGPTQHF; CDR3nt: TGTGCCAGCAGCAAGACAGGTCCAACCCAGCATTTT
v_gene: TRBV6-5; d_gene: TRBD2; j_gene: TRBJ2-2; abundance: NA; CDR3aa: CASSSGSEIGELFF; CDR3nt: TGTGCCAGCAGTAGCGGGAGTGAAATCGGGGAGCTGTTTTTT
v_gene: TRBV14; d_gene: NA; j_gene: TRBJ2-1; abundance: NA; CDR3aa: CASSQESLVGEQFF; CDR3nt: TGTGCCAGCAGCCAAGAGTCACTAGTAGGTGAGCAGTTCTTC
v_gene: TRBV24-1; d_gene: TRBD2; j_gene: TRBJ2-1; abundance: few; CDR3aa: CATSVSRGGRSEQFF; CDR3nt: TGTGCCACCAGTGTATCGCGGGGGGGCCGAAGTGAGCAGTTCTTC
v_gene: TRBV28; d_gene: NA; j_gene: TRBJ1-2; abundance: NA; CDR3aa: CASSFLRQLTRGNYGYTF; CDR3nt: TGTGCCAGCAGTTTTCTCCGCCAACTCACCCGAGGGAACTATGGCTACACCTTC
v_gene: TRBV7-8; d_gene: TRBD1; j_gene: TRBJ1-5; abundance: NA; CDR3aa: CASSLGAQGAVQPQHF; CDR3nt: TGTGCCAGCAGCTTAGGGGCCCAGGGGGCAGTTCAGCCCCAGCATTTT
v_gene: TRBV5-1; d_gene: TRBD1; j_gene: TRBJ2-7; abundance: few; CDR3aa: CASSGQGASEQYF; CDR3nt: TGCGCCAGCAGCGGACAGGGGGCGTCCGAGCAGTACTTC
v_gene: TRBV6-5; d_gene: TRBD1; j_gene: TRBJ2-1; abundance: NA; CDR3aa: CASGQGASSYNEQFF; CDR3nt: TGTGCCAGCGGGCAGGGGGCATCCTCTTACAATGAGCAGTTCTTC
v_gene: TRBV6-5; d_gene: TRBD1; j_gene: TRBJ2-7; abundance: NA; CDR3aa: CAISTGGLGEQYF; CDR3nt: TGTGCCATCTCGACAGGGGGCTTGGGGGAGCAGTACTTC
v_gene: TRBV5-1; d_gene: NA; j_gene: TRBJ2-2; abundance: few; CDR3aa: CASSTGNSNTGELFF; CDR3nt: TGCGCCAGCAGCACCGGGAACTCGAACACCGGGGAGCTGTTTTTT
v_gene: TRBV2; d_gene: NA; j_gene: TRBJ1-4; abundance: NA; CDR3aa: CASSVVATNEKLFF; CDR3nt: TGTGCCAGCAGTGTCGTTGCAACTAATGAAAAACTGTTTTTT
v_gene: TRBV5-1; d_gene: TRBD1; j_gene: TRBJ1-1; abundance: NA; CDR3aa: CASSLVTGDTEAFF; CDR3nt: TGCGCCAGCAGCTTGGTGACAGGGGACACTGAAGCTTTCTTT
v_gene: TRBV5-4; d_gene: NA; j_gene: TRBJ2-7; abundance: once; CDR3aa: CASSLFPDTEGPYF; CDR3nt: TGTGCCAGCAGCTTGTTCCCTGACACAGAGGGTCCGTACTTC
v_gene: TRBV6-5; d_gene: TRBD2; j_gene: TRBJ2-3; abundance: once; CDR3aa: CASSSLAGNTDTQYF; CDR3nt: TGTGCCAGCAGTTCTCTAGCGGGGAACACAGATACGCAGTATTTT
v_gene: TRBV6-6; d_gene: NA; j_gene: TRBJ2-7; abundance: once; CDR3aa: CASSPLGGGLFSYEQYF; CDR3nt: TGTGCCAGCAGTCCCCTGGGGGGAGGTTTATTCTCCTACGAGCAGTACTTC
v_gene: TRBV18; d_gene: TRBD1; j_gene: TRBJ1-2; abundance: few; CDR3aa: CASSPDRDFNYGYTF; CDR3nt: TGTGCCAGCTCCCCGGACAGGGACTTTAACTATGGCTACACCTTC
v_gene: TRBV7-8; d_gene: TRBD1; j_gene: TRBJ1-2; abundance: NA; CDR3aa: CASSPRDRVYGYTF; CDR3nt: TGTGCCAGCAGCCCACGGGACAGGGTCTATGGCTACACCTTC
v_gene: TRBV9; d_gene: TRBD2; j_gene: TRBJ2-5; abundance: NA; CDR3aa: CASSGTSGGFQETQYF; CDR3nt: TGTGCCAGCAGCGGTACTAGCGGGGGGTTCCAAGAGACCCAGTACTTC
v_gene: TRBV30; d_gene: NA; j_gene: TRBJ1-6; abundance: NA; CDR3aa: CAWSVLSRSNSPLHF; CDR3nt: TGTGCCTGGAGTGTACTGAGCCGGTCCAATTCACCCCTCCACTTT
v_gene: TRBV3-1/TRBV3-2; d_gene: NA; j_gene: TRBJ1-3; abundance: NA; CDR3aa: CASSQAPSSGNTIYF; CDR3nt: TGTGCCAGCAGCCAAGCCCCCAGCTCTGGAAACACCATATATTTT
v_gene: TRBV30; d_gene: NA; j_gene: TRBJ1-5; abundance: NA; CDR3aa: CAWTNRDNQPQHF; CDR3nt: TGTGCCTGGACCAACAGGGATAATCAGCCCCAGCATTTT
v_gene: TRBV11-3; d_gene: TRBD1; j_gene: TRBJ2-1; abundance: once; CDR3aa: CASSTGTGRDEQFF; CDR3nt: TGTGCCAGCAGCACGGGGACAGGGAGGGATGAGCAGTTCTTC
v_gene: TRBV18; d_gene: NA; j_gene: TRBJ2-7; abundance: NA; CDR3aa: CASSPMEGSSYEQYF; CDR3nt: TGTGCCAGCTCACCAATGGAGGGCAGCTCCTACGAGCAGTACTTC
v_gene: TRBV28; d_gene: NA; j_gene: TRBJ2-3; abundance: NA; CDR3aa: CASSLFPPGHITDTQYF; CDR3nt: TGTGCCAGCAGTTTATTTCCCCCGGGTCACATCACAGATACGCAGTATTTT
v_gene: TRBV18; d_gene: NA; j_gene: TRBJ2-2; abundance: NA; CDR3aa: CASSRATGPTGELFF; CDR3nt: TGTGCCAGCTCCCGGGCCACAGGACCCACCGGGGAGCTGTTTTTT
v_gene: TRBV15; d_gene: NA; j_gene: TRBJ1-6; abundance: NA; CDR3aa: CATSRDISSPLHF; CDR3nt: TGTGCCACCAGCAGAGATATCTCTTCACCCCTCCACTTT
v_gene: TRBV3-1/TRBV3-2; d_gene: TRBD1; j_gene: TRBJ1-2; abundance: NA; CDR3aa: CASSQTGTGYTF; CDR3nt: TGTGCCAGCAGCCAGACAGGGACTGGCTACACCTTC
v_gene: TRBV6-5; d_gene: NA; j_gene: TRBJ1-5; abundance: NA; CDR3aa: CASTDTNNQPQHF; CDR3nt: TGTGCCAGCACGGACACCAACAATCAGCCCCAGCATTTT
v_gene: TRBV7-7; d_gene: TRBD1; j_gene: TRBJ1-6; abundance: NA; CDR3aa: CASSLGTADNSPLHF; CDR3nt: TGTGCTAGCAGCTTAGGGACAGCCGATAATTCACCCCTCCACTTT
v_gene: TRBV10-3; d_gene: TRBD1; j_gene: TRBJ1-5; abundance: NA; CDR3aa: CAIRDRDHQPQHF; CDR3nt: TGTGCCATCAGGGACAGGGACCATCAGCCCCAGCATTTT
v_gene: TRBV2; d_gene: NA; j_gene: TRBJ1-4; abundance: NA; CDR3aa: CASSELLENEKLFF; CDR3nt: TGTGCCAGCAGTGAATTACTAGAGAATGAAAAACTGTTTTTT
v_gene: TRBV4-1; d_gene: TRBD1; j_gene: TRBJ2-7; abundance: NA; CDR3aa: CASSQTGSGEQYF; CDR3nt: TGCGCCAGCAGCCAGACAGGGTCCGGCGAGCAGTACTTC
v_gene: TRBV6-6; d_gene: TRBD1; j_gene: TRBJ2-5; abundance: NA; CDR3aa: CASSYDRGASETQYF; CDR3nt: TGTGCCAGCAGTTACGACAGGGGGGCATCAGAGACCCAGTACTTC
v_gene: TRBV29-1; d_gene: NA; j_gene: TRBJ2-2; abundance: NA; CDR3aa: CSVLKGRSTGELFF; CDR3nt: TGCAGCGTCCTTAAGGGGCGTAGCACCGGGGAGCTGTTTTTT
v_gene: TRBV2; d_gene: TRBD1; j_gene: TRBJ1-2; abundance: once; CDR3aa: CASSGQGAEDGYTF; CDR3nt: TGTGCCAGCAGCGGACAGGGGGCAGAGGATGGCTACACCTTC
v_gene: TRBV11-3; d_gene: TRBD2; j_gene: TRBJ2-5; abundance: NA; CDR3aa: CASSLDGLGGETQYF; CDR3nt: TGTGCCAGCAGCTTAGATGGCCTGGGGGGGGAGACCCAGTACTTC
v_gene: TRBV28; d_gene: TRBD1; j_gene: TRBJ1-2; abundance: NA; CDR3aa: CASSPGGQGSQGYTF; CDR3nt: TGTGCCAGCAGCCCAGGGGGACAGGGTTCTCAGGGCTACACCTTC
v_gene: TRBV7-2; d_gene: NA; j_gene: TRBJ2-7; abundance: NA; CDR3aa: CASSLVAGSYEQYF; CDR3nt: TGTGCCAGCAGCTTAGTAGCCGGGTCCTACGAGCAGTACTTC
v_gene: TRBV5-1; d_gene: NA; j_gene: TRBJ2-3; abundance: NA; CDR3aa: CASSLNGGTGDTQYF; CDR3nt: TGCGCCAGCAGCTTGAATGGGGGGACCGGGGATACGCAGTATTTT
v_gene: TRBV6-5; d_gene: NA; j_gene: TRBJ1-5; abundance: NA; CDR3aa: CASSKQGGGYQPQHF; CDR3nt: TGTGCCAGCAGTAAACAGGGAGGGGGTTATCAGCCCCAGCATTTT
v_gene: TRBV18; d_gene: TRBD2; j_gene: TRBJ2-2; abundance: NA; CDR3aa: CASTVSGGNWNTGELFF; CDR3nt: TGTGCCAGCACGGTCTCGGGGGGAAATTGGAACACCGGGGAGCTGTTTTTT
v_gene: TRBV28; d_gene: NA; j_gene: TRBJ2-7; abundance: NA; CDR3aa: CASSSPGGIYEQYF; CDR3nt: TGTGCCAGCAGTTCCCCCGGCGGGATCTACGAGCAGTACTTC
v_gene: TRBV29-1; d_gene: NA; j_gene: TRBJ2-5; abundance: NA; CDR3aa: CSANGPGQETQYF; CDR3nt: TGCAGCGCCAATGGGCCGGGACAAGAGACCCAGTACTTC
v_gene: TRBV5-1; d_gene: NA; j_gene: TRBJ2-5; abundance: NA; CDR3aa: CASRWGTGEETQYF; CDR3nt: TGCGCCAGCCGTTGGGGCACGGGAGAAGAGACCCAGTACTTC
v_gene: TRBV5-1; d_gene: TRBD1; j_gene: TRBJ2-2; abundance: NA; CDR3aa: CASSLGHGQGGTGELFF; CDR3nt: TGCGCCAGCAGCTTGGGGCATGGACAGGGAGGCACCGGGGAGCTGTTTTTT